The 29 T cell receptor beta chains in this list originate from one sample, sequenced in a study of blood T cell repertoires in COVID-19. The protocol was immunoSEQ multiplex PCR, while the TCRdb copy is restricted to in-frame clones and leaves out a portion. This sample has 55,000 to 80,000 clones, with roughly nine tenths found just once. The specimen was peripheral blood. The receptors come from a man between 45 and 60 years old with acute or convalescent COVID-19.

CDR3 amino acids: CATSDQGAKGMRELFF. CDR3 nucleotides: TGTGCCACCAGTGATCAGGGGGCAAAGGGAATGAGGGAGCTGTTTTTT. The chain carries TRBV24-1 and TRBJ2-2; 8 nucleotides align to TRBD1. The CDR3 runs 16 residues. The trim removed 3 bases at V and 9 bases at J, leaving 11 bases unmatched. CDR1 is KGHDR and CDR2 is SFDVKD in the germline V gene.

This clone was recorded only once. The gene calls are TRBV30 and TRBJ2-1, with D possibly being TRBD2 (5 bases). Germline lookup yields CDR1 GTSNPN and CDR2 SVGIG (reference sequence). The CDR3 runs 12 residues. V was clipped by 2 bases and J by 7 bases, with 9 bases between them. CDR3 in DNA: TGTGCCTGGAGTTTAGGGAGAAATGAGCAGTTCTTC. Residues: CAWSLGRNEQFF.

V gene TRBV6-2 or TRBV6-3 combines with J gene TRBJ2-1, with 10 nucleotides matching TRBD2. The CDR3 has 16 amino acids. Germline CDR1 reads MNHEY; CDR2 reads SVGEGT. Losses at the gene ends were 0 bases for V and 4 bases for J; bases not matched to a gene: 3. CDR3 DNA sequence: TGTGCCAGCAGTTACTCTAGCGGGAGGCCTTACAATGAGCAGTTCTTC. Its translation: CASSYSSGRPYNEQFF.

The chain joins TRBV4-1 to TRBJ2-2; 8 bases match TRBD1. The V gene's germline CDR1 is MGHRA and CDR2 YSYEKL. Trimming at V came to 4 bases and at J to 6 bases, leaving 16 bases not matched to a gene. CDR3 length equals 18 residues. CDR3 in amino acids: CASSLGTGPFLGPGELFF. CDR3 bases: TGCGCCAGCAGCCTAGGGACAGGCCCATTCCTAGGTCCCGGGGAGCTGTTTTTT.

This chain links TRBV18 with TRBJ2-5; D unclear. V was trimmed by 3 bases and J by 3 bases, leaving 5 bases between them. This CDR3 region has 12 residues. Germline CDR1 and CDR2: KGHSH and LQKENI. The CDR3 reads CASSPSEETQYF. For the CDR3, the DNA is TGTGCCAGCTCACCCTCGGAAGAGACCCAGTACTTC.

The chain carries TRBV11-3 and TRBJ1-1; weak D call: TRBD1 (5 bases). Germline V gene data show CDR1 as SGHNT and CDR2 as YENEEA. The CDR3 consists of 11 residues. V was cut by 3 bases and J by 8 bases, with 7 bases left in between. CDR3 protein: CASSFSGEAFF. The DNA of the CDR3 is TGTGCCAGCAGCTTTTCAGGGGAAGCTTTCTTT.

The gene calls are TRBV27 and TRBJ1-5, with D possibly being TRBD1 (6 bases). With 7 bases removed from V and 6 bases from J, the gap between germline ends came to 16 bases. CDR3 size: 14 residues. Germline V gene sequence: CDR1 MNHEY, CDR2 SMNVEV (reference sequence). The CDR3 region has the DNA TGTGCCAGCAAATTTCAGGGGATTTCTCAGCCCCAGCATTTT. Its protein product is CASKFQGISQPQHF.

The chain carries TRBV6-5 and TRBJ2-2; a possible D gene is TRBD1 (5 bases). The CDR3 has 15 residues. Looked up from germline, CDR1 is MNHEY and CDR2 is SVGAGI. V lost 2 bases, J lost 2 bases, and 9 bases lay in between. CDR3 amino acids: CASSYRGANTGELFF. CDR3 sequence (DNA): TGTGCCAGCAGTTACAGGGGCGCTAACACCGGGGAGCTGTTTTTT.

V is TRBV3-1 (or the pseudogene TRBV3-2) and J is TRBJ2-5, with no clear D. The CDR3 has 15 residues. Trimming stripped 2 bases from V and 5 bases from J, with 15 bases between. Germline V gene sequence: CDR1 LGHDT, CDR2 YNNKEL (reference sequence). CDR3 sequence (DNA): TGTGCCAGCAGCCAAATTGGCCACGAAGCGGAGACCCAGTACTTC. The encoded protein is CASSQIGHEAETQYF.

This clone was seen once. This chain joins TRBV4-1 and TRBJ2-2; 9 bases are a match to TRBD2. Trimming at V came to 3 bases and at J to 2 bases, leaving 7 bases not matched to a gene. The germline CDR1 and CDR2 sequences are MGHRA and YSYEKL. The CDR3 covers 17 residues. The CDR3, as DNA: TGCGCCAGCAGCCAGACGAGCGGGAGGATAAACACCGGGGAGCTGTTTTTT. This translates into CASSQTSGRINTGELFF.

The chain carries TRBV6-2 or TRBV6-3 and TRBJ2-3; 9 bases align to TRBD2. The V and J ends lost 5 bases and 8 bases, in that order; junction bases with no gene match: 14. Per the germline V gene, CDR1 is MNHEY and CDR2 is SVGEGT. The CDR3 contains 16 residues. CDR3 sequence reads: CASSPATSGPSFTQYF. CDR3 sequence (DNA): TGTGCCAGCAGTCCCGCTACTAGCGGGCCTTCGTTTACGCAGTATTTT.

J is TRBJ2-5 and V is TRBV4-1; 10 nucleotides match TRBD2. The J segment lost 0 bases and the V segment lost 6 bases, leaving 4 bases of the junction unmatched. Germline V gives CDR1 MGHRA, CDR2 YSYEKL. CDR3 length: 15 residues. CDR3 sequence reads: CASRTSGLHQETQYF. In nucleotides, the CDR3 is TGCGCCAGCAGGACTAGCGGGCTTCACCAAGAGACCCAGTACTTC.

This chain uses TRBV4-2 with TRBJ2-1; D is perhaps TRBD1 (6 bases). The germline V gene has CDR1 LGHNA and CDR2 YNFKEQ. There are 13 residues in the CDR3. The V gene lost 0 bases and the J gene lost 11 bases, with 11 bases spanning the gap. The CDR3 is CASSQDIGQQQFF. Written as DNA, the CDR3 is TGTGCCAGCAGCCAAGATATCGGACAGCAGCAGTTCTTC.

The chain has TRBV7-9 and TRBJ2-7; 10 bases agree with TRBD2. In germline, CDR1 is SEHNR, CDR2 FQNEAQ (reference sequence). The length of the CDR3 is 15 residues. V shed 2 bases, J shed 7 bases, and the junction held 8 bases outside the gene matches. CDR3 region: CASSLPGTSVREQYF. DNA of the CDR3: TGTGCCAGCAGCTTACCCGGGACTAGCGTGAGAGAGCAGTACTTC.

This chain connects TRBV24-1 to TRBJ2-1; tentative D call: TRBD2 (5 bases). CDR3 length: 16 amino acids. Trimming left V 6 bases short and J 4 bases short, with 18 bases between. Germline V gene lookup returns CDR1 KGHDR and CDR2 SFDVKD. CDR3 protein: CATSTRVADGYNEQFF. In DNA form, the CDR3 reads TGTGCCACCAGTACGCGGGTAGCCGACGGGTACAATGAGCAGTTCTTC.

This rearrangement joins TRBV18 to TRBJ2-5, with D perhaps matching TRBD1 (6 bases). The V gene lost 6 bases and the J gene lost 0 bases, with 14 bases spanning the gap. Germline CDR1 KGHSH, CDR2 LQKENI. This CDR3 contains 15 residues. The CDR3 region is CASSRSQGYQETQYF. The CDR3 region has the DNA TGTGCCAGCTCGCGCTCTCAGGGGTACCAAGAGACCCAGTACTTC.

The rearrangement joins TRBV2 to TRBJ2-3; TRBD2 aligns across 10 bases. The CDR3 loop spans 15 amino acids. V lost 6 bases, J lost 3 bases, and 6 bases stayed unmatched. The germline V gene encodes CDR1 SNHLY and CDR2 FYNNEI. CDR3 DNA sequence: TGTGCCAGCAGCCAAGGACTAGCGGAGACAGATACGCAGTATTTT. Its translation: CASSQGLAETDTQYF.

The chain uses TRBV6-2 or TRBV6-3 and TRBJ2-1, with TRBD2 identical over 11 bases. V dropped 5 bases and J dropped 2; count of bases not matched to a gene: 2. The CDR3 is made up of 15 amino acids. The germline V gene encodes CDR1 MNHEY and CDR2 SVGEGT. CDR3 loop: CASSLAGGPYNEQFF. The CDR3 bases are TGTGCCAGCAGTCTAGCGGGAGGTCCCTACAATGAGCAGTTCTTC.

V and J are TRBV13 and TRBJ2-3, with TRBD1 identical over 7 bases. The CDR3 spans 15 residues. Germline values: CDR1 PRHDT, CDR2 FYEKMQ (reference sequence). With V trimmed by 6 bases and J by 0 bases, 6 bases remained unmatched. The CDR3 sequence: CASRARGQSTDTQYF. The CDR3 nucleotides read TGTGCCAGCAGGGCTCGGGGACAGAGCACAGATACGCAGTATTTT.

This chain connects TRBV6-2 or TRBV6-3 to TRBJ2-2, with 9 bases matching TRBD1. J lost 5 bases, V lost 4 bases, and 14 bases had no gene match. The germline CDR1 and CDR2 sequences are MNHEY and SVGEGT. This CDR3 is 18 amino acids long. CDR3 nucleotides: TGTGCCAGCAGTTCACCTATACCGGGACAGGGAAGGACCGGGGAGCTGTTTTTT. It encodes CASSSPIPGQGRTGELFF.

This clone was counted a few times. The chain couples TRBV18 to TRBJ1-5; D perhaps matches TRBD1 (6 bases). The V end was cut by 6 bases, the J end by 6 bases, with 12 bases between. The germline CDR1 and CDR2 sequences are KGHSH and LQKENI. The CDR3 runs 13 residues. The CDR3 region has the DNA TGTGCCAGCTCCCGGGGGGGGGCTCAGCCCCAGCATTTT. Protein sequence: CASSRGGAQPQHF.

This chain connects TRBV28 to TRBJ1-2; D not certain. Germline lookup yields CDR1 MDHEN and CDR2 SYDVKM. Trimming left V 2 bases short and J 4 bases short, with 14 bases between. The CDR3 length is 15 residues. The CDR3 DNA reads TGTGCCAGCAGTTTAGTTGCCCAGGTCTCCTATGGCTACACCTTC. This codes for CASSLVAQVSYGYTF.

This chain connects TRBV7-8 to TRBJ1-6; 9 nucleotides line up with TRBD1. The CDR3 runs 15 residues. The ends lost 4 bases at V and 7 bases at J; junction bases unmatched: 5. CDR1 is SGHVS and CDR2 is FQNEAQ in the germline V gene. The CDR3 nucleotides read TGTGCCAGCAGCTCGACGGGGACAGGGAATTCACCCCTCCACTTT. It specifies CASSSTGTGNSPLHF.

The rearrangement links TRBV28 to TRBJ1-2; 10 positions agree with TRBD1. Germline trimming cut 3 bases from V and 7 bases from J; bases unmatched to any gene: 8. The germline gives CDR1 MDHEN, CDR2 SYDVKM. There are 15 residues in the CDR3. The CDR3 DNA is TGTGCCAGCAGTTTGACAGGGGGCTACGTCGGTGGCTACACCTTC. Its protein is CASSLTGGYVGGYTF.

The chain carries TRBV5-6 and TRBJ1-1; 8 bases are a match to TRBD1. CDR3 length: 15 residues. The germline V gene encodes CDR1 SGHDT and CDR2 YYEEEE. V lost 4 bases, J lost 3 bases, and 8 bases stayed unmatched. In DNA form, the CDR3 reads TGTGCCAGCAGCGGCGGGCAGGGGGCTTACACTGAAGCTTTCTTT. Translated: CASSGGQGAYTEAFF.

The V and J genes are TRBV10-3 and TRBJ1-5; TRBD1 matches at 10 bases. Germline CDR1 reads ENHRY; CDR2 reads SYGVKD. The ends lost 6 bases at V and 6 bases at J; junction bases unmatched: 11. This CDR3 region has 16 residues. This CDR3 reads CAISQTGTGEVQPQHF. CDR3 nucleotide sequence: TGTGCCATCAGCCAAACCGGGACAGGGGAGGTTCAGCCCCAGCATTTT.

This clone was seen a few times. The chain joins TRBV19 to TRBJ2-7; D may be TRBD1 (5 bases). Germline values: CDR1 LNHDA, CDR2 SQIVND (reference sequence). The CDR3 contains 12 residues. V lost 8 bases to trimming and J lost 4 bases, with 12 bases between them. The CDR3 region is CASGQGFYEQYF. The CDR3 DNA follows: TGTGCCAGTGGCCAGGGATTTTACGAGCAGTACTTC.

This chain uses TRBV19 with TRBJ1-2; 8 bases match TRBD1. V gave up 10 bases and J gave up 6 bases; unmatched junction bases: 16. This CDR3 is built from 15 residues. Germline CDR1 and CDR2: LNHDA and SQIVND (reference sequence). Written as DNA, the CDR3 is TGTGCCACCCGCGACCGCCAGGGGGCTTTGAATGGCTACACCTTC. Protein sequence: CATRDRQGALNGYTF.

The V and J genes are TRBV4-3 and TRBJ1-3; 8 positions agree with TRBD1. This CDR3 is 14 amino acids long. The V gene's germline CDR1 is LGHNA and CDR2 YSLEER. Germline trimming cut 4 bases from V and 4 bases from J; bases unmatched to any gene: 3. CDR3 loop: CASSPQGAGNTIYF. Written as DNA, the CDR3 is TGCGCCAGCAGCCCCCAGGGGGCGGGAAACACCATATATTTT.